These 16 T cell receptor beta chains share one sample of origin, sequenced in a study of cytomegalovirus exposure and HLA in healthy donors. The PCR used 60 Vbeta and 13 Jbeta primers. The data were produced by immunoSEQ multiplex PCR, yet TCRdb's version contains in-frame clones alone and is incomplete. The sample shows about 160,000 clones, around 80% of them seen only once. The specimen was PBMCs. Every receptor here comes from a woman between 25 and 40 years old in good health and CMV-seropositive.

The chain carries TRBV6-5 and TRBJ2-2; D is ambiguous. Looked up from germline, CDR1 is MNHEY and CDR2 is SVGAGI. This CDR3 is 15 amino acids long. V dropped 6 bases and J dropped 7 bases, with 18 bases sitting between them. CDR3 in DNA: TGTGCCAGCAGCCCCCTTCTTAGGCGGAACGGGGAGCTGTTTTTT. Its translation: CASSPLLRRNGELFF.

This clone appeared a single time. The chain recombines TRBV4-3 with TRBJ2-1, with 15 bases identical to TRBD2. The CDR3 spans 17 residues. After removal of 4 bases from V and 8 bases from J, the junction contained 9 bases not matched to a gene. CDR1 is LGHNA, CDR2 YSLEER, per germline. This chain's CDR3 is CASSRLYRTSGGDEQFF. CDR3 nucleotides: TGCGCCAGCAGCCGTCTTTATCGGACTAGCGGGGGGGATGAGCAGTTCTTC.

This chain joins TRBV6-1 and TRBJ2-7; tentative D call: TRBD1 (5 bases). CDR1 and CDR2 (germline): MNHNS, SASEGT. CDR3 length: 11 residues. The V and J ends lost 9 bases and 6 bases respectively, with 12 bases between them. CDR3 residues: CASGHAAEQYF. CDR3 nucleotide sequence: TGTGCCAGTGGACATGCCGCCGAGCAGTACTTC.

On this clone itself: Other DNA variants within this sample encode the same CDR3. V gene TRBV19 combines with J gene TRBJ2-2, with 11 bases matching TRBD1. The ends lost 6 bases at V and 5 bases at J; junction bases unmatched: 5. This CDR3 region has 15 residues. The germline gives CDR1 LNHDA, CDR2 SQIVND (reference sequence). CDR3 nucleotide sequence: TGTGCCAGTAGCGGACAGGGGGCGTGGACCGGGGAGCTGTTTTTT. The encoded protein is CASSGQGAWTGELFF.

The J gene is TRBJ1-4, the V gene TRBV4-2; D may be TRBD1 (5 bases). Trimming took off 0 bases at V and 14 bases at J, with 13 bases between the two ends. The CDR3 loop spans 13 amino acids. Germline assignment: CDR1 LGHNA and CDR2 YNFKEQ. The CDR3 reads CASSQDGGEGLFF. The CDR3 region has the DNA TGTGCCAGCAGCCAAGATGGAGGGGAAGGGCTGTTTTTT.

This chain joins TRBV5-1 and TRBJ2-1; weak D call: TRBD2 (7 bases). There are 16 residues in the CDR3. Germline loops: CDR1 SGHRS, CDR2 YFSETQ. V was shortened by 0 bases and J by 2 bases, with 12 bases between the two germline ends. CDR3 nucleotide sequence: TGCGCCAGCAGCTTGGCGAGGGGGGGTACCTACAATGAGCAGTTCTTC. Its protein product is CASSLARGGTYNEQFF.

This clone was counted once. The rearrangement links TRBV4-1 to TRBJ1-1, with TRBD1 identical over 12 bases. This CDR3 is built from 18 residues. Losses at the gene ends were 4 bases for V and 1 base for J; bases not matched to a gene: 10. Germline lookup yields CDR1 MGHRA and CDR2 YSYEKL. For the CDR3, the DNA is TGCGCCAGCAGCCTTTCCGGGACAGGGGGCCAGGGGAACACTGAAGCTTTCTTT. It translates to CASSLSGTGGQGNTEAFF.

V usage is TRBV4-2 and J usage is TRBJ2-1; D gene uncertain. The V end lost 0 bases, the J end lost 3 bases, and 9 bases lay between the germline ends. This CDR3 spans 15 amino acids. Germline CDR1 LGHNA, CDR2 YNFKEQ. The chain's CDR3 is CASSQERSYYNEQFF. The CDR3 DNA is TGTGCCAGCAGCCAAGAACGCTCCTACTACAATGAGCAGTTCTTC.

This clone occurred once. DNA of the CDR3: TGTGCCATCAGTGAGTCGAAAGGTTCCTCCGGGGGTGAAAAACTGTTTTTT. The encoded protein is CAISESKGSSGGEKLFF. The chain uses TRBV10-3 and TRBJ1-4, with D maybe TRBD1 (5 bases). Between the trimmed V and J ends, which lost 0 bases and 7 bases, there was a span of 18 bases. Germline assignment: CDR1 ENHRY and CDR2 SYGVKD. This CDR3 spans 17 amino acids.

The J gene is TRBJ2-2, the V gene TRBV19, with TRBD1 matching 8 bases. V lost 4 bases and J lost 4; bases outside the gene matches: 5. Germline CDR1 reads LNHDA; CDR2 reads SQIVND (reference sequence). This CDR3 region has 15 residues. The CDR3 loop is CASSKDREGTGELFF. The CDR3 DNA reads as TGTGCCAGTAGTAAGGACAGGGAAGGCACCGGGGAGCTGTTTTTT.

The V and J genes are TRBV7-2 and TRBJ2-5; 9 positions match TRBD1. V trimming: 2 bases; J trimming: 1 base; junction bases outside the gene matches: 8. The CDR3 sequence is 17 residues long. In germline, CDR1 is SGHTA, CDR2 FQGNSA. This CDR3 reads CASSLRAGTGRQETQYF. The CDR3 coding sequence is TGTGCCAGCAGCTTACGAGCCGGGACAGGGCGCCAAGAGACCCAGTACTTC.

This chain joins TRBV7-9 and TRBJ1-1; tentatively, D is TRBD1 (6 bases). Germline CDR1 SEHNR, CDR2 FQNEAQ (reference sequence). V was pared by 8 bases and J by 5 bases, with 18 bases between. CDR3 size: 14 residues. CDR3 nucleotide sequence: TGTGCCAGCTCAAGTTCCGGGACACTTACTGAAGCTTTCTTT. This codes for CASSSSGTLTEAFF.

The chain joins TRBV7-8 to TRBJ1-3, with 8 positions matching TRBD1. The CDR3 runs to 16 residues. Trimming removed 3 bases from V and 0 bases from J; junction bases left unmatched: 4. Germline V lookup: CDR1 SGHVS, CDR2 FQNEAQ. The CDR3 DNA reads as TGTGCCAGCAGCTTCGGGGACAGGATCTCTGGAAACACCATATATTTT. The encoded protein is CASSFGDRISGNTIYF.

The chain combines TRBV30 with TRBJ1-4; perhaps TRBD1 as D (6 bases). The CDR3 sequence is 13 residues long. In germline, CDR1 is GTSNPN, CDR2 SVGIG (reference sequence). V shed 8 bases and J shed 5 bases, with 15 bases lying between them. Here the CDR3 reads CARKGDYNEKLFF. DNA of the CDR3: TGTGCCAGAAAGGGGGATTACAATGAAAAACTGTTTTTT.

The chain links TRBV6-1 to TRBJ2-7; 8 nucleotides agree with TRBD2. This CDR3 comprises 15 residues. Germline trimming cut 2 bases from V and 1 base from J; bases unmatched to any gene: 4. CDR1 is MNHNS and CDR2 is SASEGT in the germline V gene. The CDR3 nucleotides read TGTGCCAGCAGTGAACTAGCGGGTATGTCCTACGAGCAGTACTTC. Its translation: CASSELAGMSYEQYF.

The chain joins TRBV7-6 to TRBJ1-4; TRBD1 agrees at 9 bases. Germline V gene data show CDR1 as SGHVS and CDR2 as FNYEAQ. Losses at the gene ends were 4 bases for V and 8 bases for J; bases not matched to a gene: 8. The CDR3 runs to 15 residues. CDR3 DNA sequence: TGTGCCAGCAGCTCCAGGACAGGGGTTCGGGAAAAACTGTTTTTT. It is translated as CASSSRTGVREKLFF.